This section outlines one T cell receptor beta chain sequence together with its context. Its antigen is not known. This specimen belongs to a study of cytomegalovirus exposure and HLA in healthy donors. V dropped 5 bases and J dropped 3; count of bases not matched to a gene: 6. The germline CDR1 and CDR2 sequences are LNHDA and SQIVND (reference sequence). The CDR3 loop spans 14 amino acids. Study-level results: Confirmation in vitro established that a few CMV-associated chains were specific for CMV antigens. Some V segments, TRBV6-2 and TRBV6-3 among them, were indistinguishable and were therefore excluded. An Asian-associated ancestry cluster reportedly showed fewer N-insertions than the roughly 700-donor mean in a later analysis. Further analysis, carried out later, found HLA-associated TCR beta chains more clonally expanded than equally common other chains.

The PCR used 60 Vbeta and 13 Jbeta primers. Clones were sequenced by immunoSEQ multiplex PCR, and TCRdb holds only the in-frame ones, with some missing. The repertoire holds about 120,000 clones, with roughly 80% as singletons. The J gene is TRBJ1-2, the V gene TRBV19; 7 nucleotides match TRBD1. Sequenced sample: PBMCs. The TCR was taken from a man aged 30 to 45 in good health and CMV-seronegative. For the CDR3, the DNA is TGTGCCAGTAGTCCCTACGGGACAGACTATGGCTACACCTTC. Translated: CASSPYGTDYGYTF.